The 21 T cell receptor beta chains given below trace back to one sample, sequenced in a study of response to subunit inactivated influenza vaccine. TCRdb called the RT-PCR reads again in MiXCR, with one record for every CDR3 protein. Found here are fewer than 750,000 distinct CDR3 sequences, 14% of them singletons; the top ten hold 11%. This material consisted of PBMCs from blood, taken 12 days after vaccination. The receptors shown here come from a man in his forties or fifties who received an inactivated influenza vaccine.

This clonotype was seen only a few times. DNA of the CDR3: TGTGCCAGCCGTGGGCTGAGCTCCTATAATTCACCCCTCCACTTT. Its protein is CASRGLSSYNSPLHF. The gene calls are TRBV28 and TRBJ1-6; D not resolved. Trimming took 8 bases from V and 0 from J, leaving 11 bases between them. The CDR3 sequence is 15 residues long. Germline values: CDR1 MDHEN, CDR2 SYDVKM.

This clonotype was picked up a small number of times. V gene TRBV18 combines with J gene TRBJ1-2; 8 nucleotides align to TRBD1. CDR1 and CDR2 (germline): KGHSH, LQKENI. Germline trimming cut 1 base from V and 0 bases from J; bases unmatched to any gene: 10. The CDR3 contains 18 residues. CDR3 protein: CASSPRWTGLEANYGYTF. The CDR3 DNA sequence: TGTGCCAGCTCACCACGGTGGACAGGGTTGGAGGCTAACTATGGCTACACCTTC. Using reference TRBV18 and TRBJ1-2 for the parts outside the CDR3, the full variable domain is NAGVMQNPRHLVRRRGQEARLRCSPMKGHSHVYWYRQLPEEGLKFMVYLQKENIIDESGMPKERFSAEFPKEGPSILRIQQVVRGDSAAYFCASSPRWTGLEANYGYTFGSGTRLTVV.

This clonotype turned up a few times. This chain links TRBV10-3 with TRBJ2-3; D is possibly TRBD1 (6 bases). Germline CDR1 is ENHRY and CDR2 is SYGVKD. V was clipped by 4 bases and J by 0 bases, with 11 bases between them. The CDR3 contains 15 residues. The CDR3 loop reads CAISGRTVSTDTQYF. The CDR3 region has the DNA TGTGCCATCAGTGGTAGGACAGTTAGCACAGATACGCAGTATTTT.

This clonotype has more than one count but fewer than ten. The rearrangement joins TRBV20-1 to TRBJ2-3; D call uncertain. The germline V gene encodes CDR1 DFQATT and CDR2 SNEGSKA (reference sequence). The CDR3 consists of 14 residues. V shed 3 bases and J shed 1 base, with 11 bases lying between them. CDR3 nucleotides: TGCAGTGCTAGTGTTCCCGGCGGCACAGATACGCAGTATTTT. Translated, it gives CSASVPGGTDTQYF.

The chain joins TRBV9 to TRBJ2-2, with D possibly matching TRBD1 (5 bases). Germline-derived CDR1 and CDR2 are SGDLS and YYNGEE. The CDR3 spans 15 residues. Trimming removed 4 bases at V and 3 bases at J, with 13 bases between. The CDR3 sequence: CASSPQTADTGELFF. CDR3 bases: TGTGCCAGCAGCCCTCAGACAGCAGACACCGGGGAGCTGTTTTTT.

The rearrangement links TRBV19 to TRBJ2-2; 9 bases map to TRBD1. CDR1 LNHDA and CDR2 SQIVND come from the germline V gene (reference sequence). J lost 5 bases, V lost 9 bases, and 13 bases had no gene match. CDR3 length: 16 amino acids. The CDR3 reads CASRVVGTGKTGELFF. CDR3 in DNA: TGTGCCAGCAGGGTCGTCGGGACAGGGAAAACCGGGGAGCTGTTTTTT.

V usage is TRBV14 and J usage is TRBJ2-1; the D gene is possibly TRBD1 (5 bases). The CDR3 has 14 amino acids. The germline V gene encodes CDR1 SGHDN and CDR2 FVKESK. V lost 1 base and J lost 10, with 14 bases in between. CDR3 sequence: CASSQATFWGEQFF. For the CDR3, the DNA is TGTGCCAGCAGCCAAGCTACTTTTTGGGGCGAGCAGTTCTTC.

This clonotype has just a few counts. CDR3 loop: CSARVRDSLGGYTF. The DNA of the CDR3 is TGCAGTGCTAGAGTACGGGACAGTTTGGGCGGCTACACCTTC. The J gene is TRBJ1-2, the V gene TRBV20-1; 7 bases align to TRBD1. The CDR3 has 14 amino acids. Germline CDR1 DFQATT, CDR2 SNEGSKA (reference sequence). V dropped 1 base and J dropped 8; count of bases not matched to a gene: 10.

This clonotype was seen repeatedly, ten times or more. V and J are TRBV5-1 and TRBJ2-7; D is possibly TRBD1 or TRBD2 (5 bases each). Looked up from germline, CDR1 is SGHRS and CDR2 is YFSETQ. V was cut by 5 bases and J by 3 bases, with 18 bases left in between. The CDR3 is made up of 15 amino acids. The CDR3 loop is CASRSFRGEIYEQYF. DNA of the CDR3: TGCGCCAGCAGAAGCTTTAGAGGGGAGATCTACGAGCAGTACTTC.

CDR3 DNA: TGTGCCAGCAGCGTAGAGGTGGGAACGACTGGAAACACCATATATTTT. Its protein is CASSVEVGTTGNTIYF. The chain is built from TRBV9 and TRBJ1-3, with D uncertain. V was trimmed by 0 bases and J by 2 bases, leaving 12 bases between them. The CDR3 has 16 amino acids. CDR1 is SGDLS and CDR2 is YYNGEE in the germline V gene. Drawing the rest from reference TRBV9 and TRBJ1-3, the complete variable domain is DSGVTQTPKHLITATGQRVTLRCSPRSGDLSVYWYQQSLDQGLQFLIQYYNGEERAKGNILERFSAQQFPDLHSELNLSSLELGDSALYFCASSVEVGTTGNTIYFGEGSWLTVV.

The rearrangement joins TRBV30 to TRBJ2-6; no reliable D call. V dropped 3 bases and J dropped 0 bases, with 6 bases sitting between them. Germline lookup yields CDR1 GTSNPN and CDR2 SVGIG (reference sequence). CDR3 length: 14 residues. CDR3 bases: TGTGCCTGGAGACGGCTCTCTGGGGCCAACGTCCTGACTTTC. As protein: CAWRRLSGANVLTF. Using reference TRBV30 and TRBJ2-6 for the parts outside the CDR3, the full variable domain is SQTIHQWPATLVQPVGSPLSLECTVEGTSNPNLYWYRQAAGRGLQLLFYSVGIGQISSEVPQNLSASRPQDRQFILSSKKLLLSDSGFYLCAWRRLSGANVLTFGAGSRLTVL.

In its sample, this clonotype was seen a few times. J is TRBJ2-2 and V is TRBV28, with D hard to call. Trimming left V 10 bases short and J 7 bases short, with 16 bases between. Germline V lookup: CDR1 MDHEN, CDR2 SYDVKM. This CDR3 is 13 amino acids long. CDR3 region: CANRRHGIGELFF. CDR3 nucleotide sequence: TGTGCCAACAGAAGACATGGGATCGGGGAGCTGTTTTTT. Supplemented by reference TRBV28 and TRBJ2-2, the full variable domain reads DVKVTQSSRYLVKRTGEKVFLECVQDMDHENMFWYRQDPGLGLRLIYFSYDVKMKEKGDIPEGYSVSREKKERFSLILESASTNQTSMYLCANRRHGIGELFFGEGSRLTVL.

This clonotype was counted a few times. This chain joins TRBV28 and TRBJ1-6, with D perhaps matching TRBD1 (6 bases). The ends were cut back, 1 base at V and 7 bases at J, with 14 bases in the middle. This CDR3 spans 16 amino acids. Germline V gene data show CDR1 as MDHEN and CDR2 as SYDVKM. CDR3 amino acids: CASSLLMDRRNSPLHF. The CDR3 DNA reads as TGTGCCAGCAGTTTATTGATGGACAGAAGAAATTCACCCCTCCACTTT.

This clonotype appeared a few times. The DNA of the CDR3 is TGTGCCAGCAGTTTTTCAGGGTCTACTCATCAGCCCCAGCATTTT. As protein: CASSFSGSTHQPQHF. J is TRBJ1-5 and V is TRBV28, with TRBD1 as a possible D gene (5 bases). The CDR3 has 15 amino acids. V was cut by 3 bases and J by 5 bases, with 14 bases left in between. The germline CDR1 and CDR2 sequences are MDHEN and SYDVKM.

This clonotype was seen a handful of times. V usage is TRBV6-5 and J usage is TRBJ1-1; D call uncertain. The germline V gene encodes CDR1 MNHEY and CDR2 SVGAGI. Trimming removed 0 bases from V and 4 bases from J, with 6 bases in between. The CDR3 is 13 residues long. CDR3 loop: CASSYSLGTEAFF. DNA of the CDR3: TGTGCCAGCAGTTACTCGCTGGGCACTGAAGCTTTCTTT.

V and J are TRBV3-1 and TRBJ1-5; 9 positions match TRBD1. The CDR3 extends over 16 amino acids. Per the germline V gene, CDR1 is LGHDT and CDR2 is YNNKEL (reference sequence). Trimming cost V 1 base and J 7 bases; bases outside gene matches: 8. CDR3: CASSQATGGGRQPQHF. For the CDR3, the DNA is TGTGCCAGCAGCCAAGCTACAGGGGGCGGTCGACAGCCCCAGCATTTT. The complete variable domain, with remaining parts taken from reference TRBV3-1 and TRBJ1-5, reads DTAVSQTPKYLVTQMGNDKSIKCEQNLGHDTMYWYKQDSKKFLKIMFSYNNKELIINETVPNRFSPKSPDKAHLNLHINSLELGDSAVYFCASSQATGGGRQPQHFGDGTRLSIL.

The CDR3: CASSLTGGSKNIQYF. CDR3 sequence (DNA): TGTGCCAGCAGTTTGACAGGGGGGTCCAAAAACATTCAGTACTTC. V usage is TRBV12-3 or TRBV12-4 and J usage is TRBJ2-4; 9 bases match TRBD1. V shed 3 bases, J shed 2 bases, and the junction held 2 bases outside the gene matches. CDR3 length equals 15 residues.

This clonotype came up a few times. The rearrangement joins TRBV18 to TRBJ2-1; tentative D call: TRBD2 (5 bases). Per the germline V gene, CDR1 is KGHSH and CDR2 is LQKENI. The CDR3 has 13 amino acids. Trimming took off 0 bases at V and 9 bases at J, with 9 bases between the two ends. CDR3 amino acids: CASSPPNGVEQFF. As DNA, the CDR3 is TGTGCCAGCTCACCACCGAACGGGGTTGAGCAGTTCTTC. The full variable domain, completed using reference TRBV18 and TRBJ2-1, is NAGVMQNPRHLVRRRGQEARLRCSPMKGHSHVYWYRQLPEEGLKFMVYLQKENIIDESGMPKERFSAEFPKEGPSILRIQQVVRGDSAAYFCASSPPNGVEQFFGPGTRLTVL.

The V gene is TRBV5-1, the J gene TRBJ2-1, with 11 bases fitting TRBD2. The CDR3 length is 13 residues. Germline CDR1 SGHRS, CDR2 YFSETQ. Trimming removed 5 bases from V and 10 bases from J; junction bases left unmatched: 5. As DNA, the CDR3 is TGCGCCAGCAGTGAGCTAGCGGGAGGCGAGCAGTTCTTC. Translating gives CASSELAGGEQFF.

The gene calls are TRBV20-1 and TRBJ2-3; the D is unclear. The CDR3 has 19 residues. Germline V lookup: CDR1 DFQATT, CDR2 SNEGSKA (reference sequence). Trimming took 0 bases from V and 0 from J, leaving 22 bases between them. CDR3 sequence reads: CSARDKWAAGASSTDTQYF. The DNA of the CDR3 is TGCAGTGCTAGAGATAAGTGGGCGGCAGGCGCTTCTAGCACAGATACGCAGTATTTT.

The chain joins TRBV6-1 to TRBJ2-7; 7 positions match TRBD1. Germline CDR1 reads MNHNS; CDR2 reads SASEGT. CDR3 length: 15 amino acids. J was trimmed by 3 bases and V by 1 base; bases with no gene match: 6. The CDR3 loop is CASSEGATGIYEQYF. CDR3 DNA: TGTGCCAGCAGTGAAGGCGCGACAGGGATCTACGAGCAGTACTTC.